This passage covers 7 T cell receptor beta chains from one sample sequenced in a study of regulatory T cells in long-lasting Graves disease. Time point specified: persistent/refractory GD, antithyroid drugs over 5 years with positive TRAb. Following extraction of RNA from PBMCs, that RNA was used to make the TCR library. Arm-PCR with iRepertoire HTBI primers amplified the CDR3 regions for these TCR beta libraries. TCRdb itself ran the multiplex PCR reads through MiXCR, one entry per CDR3 protein. The sample consists of about 430,000 distinct CDR3 sequences, around 20% of them appearing once. The specimen was peripheral blood mononuclear cells (PBMCs), collected when the disease was refractory, from a patient treated with antithyroid drugs. The receptor set was obtained from a female donor with Graves disease.

This clonotype occurred a few times. The J gene is TRBJ2-7, the V gene TRBV7-9; TRBD2 matches at 9 bases. Germline V gene sequence: CDR1 SEHNR, CDR2 FQNEAQ (reference sequence). This CDR3 has 14 amino acids. V lost 5 bases, J lost 6 bases, and 8 bases stayed unmatched. The CDR3, as DNA: TGTGCCAGCAGCCCTCTTAGCGGGGGACGCGAGCAGTACTTC. Encoded protein: CASSPLSGGREQYF.

The V gene is TRBV18, the J gene TRBJ1-1; D remains ambiguous. This CDR3 spans 13 amino acids. Germline lookup yields CDR1 KGHSH and CDR2 LQKENI. V was pared by 2 bases and J by 8 bases, with 12 bases between. As DNA, the CDR3 is TGTGCCAGCTCACCATCCCAGGAGATGGAAGCTTTCTTT. This sequence encodes CASSPSQEMEAFF. Looking up the rest from reference TRBV18 and TRBJ1-1 gives the full variable domain: NAGVMQNPRHLVRRRGQEARLRCSPMKGHSHVYWYRQLPEEGLKFMVYLQKENIIDESGMPKERFSAEFPKEGPSILRIQQVVRGDSAAYFCASSPSQEMEAFFGQGTRLTVV.

This chain uses TRBV2 with TRBJ2-5, with TRBD2 identical over 7 bases. Germline assignment: CDR1 SNHLY and CDR2 FYNNEI. V shed 8 bases, J shed 4 bases, and the junction held 7 bases outside the gene matches. The CDR3 covers 13 residues. The CDR3 DNA sequence: TGTGCCAGCGGGCGGGAGTTGCGAGAGACCCAGTACTTC. Translated: CASGRELRETQYF.

This rearrangement joins TRBV7-8 to TRBJ2-7, with D uncertain. Deletions cut 5 bases from V and 10 bases from J, with 18 bases between. Germline lookup yields CDR1 SGHVS and CDR2 FQNEAQ. There are 13 residues in the CDR3. The CDR3 sequence: CASSLKENPVQYF. DNA for the CDR3: TGTGCCAGCAGCCTAAAAGAAAACCCAGTCCAGTACTTC. The full variable domain, with the rest looked up from reference TRBV7-8 and TRBJ2-7, is GAGVSQSPRYKVAKRGQDVALRCDPISGHVSLFWYQQALGQGPEFLTYFQNEAQLDKSGLPSDRFFAERPEGSVSTLKIQRTQQEDSAVYLCASSLKENPVQYFGPGTRLTVT.

The table lists this clonotype with many counts. J is TRBJ1-5 and V is TRBV2; D is possibly TRBD1 (5 bases). The CDR3 has 13 amino acids. Germline V CDR1 and CDR2: SNHLY, FYNNEI. The V end lost 7 bases, the J end lost 7 bases, and 14 bases lay between the germline ends. The CDR3 region is CASTTAGGQPQHF. The CDR3, as DNA: TGTGCCAGCACCACGGCGGGGGGACAGCCCCAGCATTTT.

The table lists this clonotype with a few counts. V usage is TRBV2 and J usage is TRBJ1-5; D possibly corresponds to TRBD1 (6 bases). In germline, CDR1 is SNHLY, CDR2 FYNNEI. This CDR3 spans 19 amino acids. Trimming removed 4 bases from V and 0 bases from J, with 22 bases in between. For the CDR3, the DNA is TGTGCCAGCAGTGTTTTCCGGGACACCCAAGTTTATAGCAATCAGCCCCAGCATTTT. It is translated as CASSVFRDTQVYSNQPQHF.

The chain has TRBV7-2 and TRBJ1-5; 8 bases fit TRBD1. This CDR3 is 14 amino acids long. CDR1 and CDR2 from the germline V gene are SGHTA and FQGNSA. V lost 2 bases and J lost 4; bases outside the gene matches: 1. In nucleotides, the CDR3 is TGTGCCAGCAGCTTAAGGACAGGGAATCAGCCCCAGCATTTT. Its translation is CASSLRTGNQPQHF.